A single sample gave rise to the 6 T cell receptor beta chains below, sequenced in a study of control samples from healthy donors and cancer patients. Assay used: immunoSEQ multiplex PCR; TCRdb lists only in-frame clones, some missing. The sample includes roughly 80,000 clones, about 90% seen only once; the top ten take 1.5% to 2%. Sequenced input: PBMCs. Every receptor here comes from a woman aged 60-75 years with head and neck cancer.

The chain uses TRBV3-1 (or the pseudogene TRBV3-2) and TRBJ2-1; TRBD2 matches at 11 bases. This CDR3 contains 16 residues. CDR1 is LGHDT, CDR2 YNNKEL, per germline (reference sequence). The J segment lost 3 bases and the V segment lost 4 bases, leaving 5 bases of the junction unmatched. DNA for the CDR3: TGTGCCAGCAGCCCCCGACTAGCGGGGATCTACAATGAGCAGTTCTTC. It codes for CASSPRLAGIYNEQFF.

V gene TRBV12-3 or TRBV12-4 combines with J gene TRBJ1-6, with unresolved D. The V and J ends lost 6 bases and 9 bases respectively, with 6 bases between them. There are 11 residues in the CDR3. CDR3 DNA: TGTGCCAGCAGCCGATCTTCACCCCTCCACTTT. Its translation is CASSRSSPLHF.

The chain combines TRBV9 with TRBJ2-7; 7 nucleotides line up with TRBD2. The CDR3 covers 14 residues. Losses at the gene ends were 0 bases for V and 3 bases for J; bases not matched to a gene: 3. The germline V gene encodes CDR1 SGDLS and CDR2 YYNGEE. Here the CDR3 DNA reads TGTGCCAGCAGCGTAGCAGCGGGGAGCTACGAGCAGTACTTC. It yields the protein CASSVAAGSYEQYF.

V gene TRBV5-1 combines with J gene TRBJ1-6; no reliable D call. CDR3 length equals 15 residues. Per germline, CDR1 SGHRS and CDR2 YFSETQ. Trimming shortened V by 1 base and J by 8 bases, and 13 bases separated the two germline ends. The CDR3 here is CASSLTNPWDSPLHF. CDR3 coding DNA: TGCGCCAGCAGCTTGACTAATCCGTGGGATTCACCCCTCCACTTT.

CDR3 in amino acids: CASSAATGDSGANVLTF. In nucleotides, the CDR3 is TGCGCCAGCAGCGCCGCGACGGGGGACTCTGGGGCCAACGTCCTGACTTTC. The chain has TRBV5-1 and TRBJ2-6; a possible D gene is TRBD2 (6 bases). V lost 4 bases to trimming and J lost 0 bases, with 14 bases between them. This CDR3 region has 17 residues. Germline loops: CDR1 SGHRS, CDR2 YFSETQ. Full variable domain (missing parts from reference TRBV5-1 and TRBJ2-6): KAGVTQTPRYLIKTRGQQVTLSCSPISGHRSVSWYQQTPGQGLQFLFEYFSETQRNKGNFPGRFSGRQFSNSRSEMNVSTLELGDSALYLCASSAATGDSGANVLTFGAGSRLTVL.

This rearrangement joins TRBV19 to TRBJ1-1; TRBD1 matches 11 bases. Looked up from germline, CDR1 is LNHDA and CDR2 is SQIVND (reference sequence). This CDR3 region has 13 residues. The V gene end was trimmed by 6 bases and the J gene end by 4 bases; junction bases not matched to a gene: 1. The CDR3 sequence: CASRGTGGTEAFF. CDR3 nucleotide sequence: TGTGCCAGTAGAGGGACAGGGGGCACTGAAGCTTTCTTT.